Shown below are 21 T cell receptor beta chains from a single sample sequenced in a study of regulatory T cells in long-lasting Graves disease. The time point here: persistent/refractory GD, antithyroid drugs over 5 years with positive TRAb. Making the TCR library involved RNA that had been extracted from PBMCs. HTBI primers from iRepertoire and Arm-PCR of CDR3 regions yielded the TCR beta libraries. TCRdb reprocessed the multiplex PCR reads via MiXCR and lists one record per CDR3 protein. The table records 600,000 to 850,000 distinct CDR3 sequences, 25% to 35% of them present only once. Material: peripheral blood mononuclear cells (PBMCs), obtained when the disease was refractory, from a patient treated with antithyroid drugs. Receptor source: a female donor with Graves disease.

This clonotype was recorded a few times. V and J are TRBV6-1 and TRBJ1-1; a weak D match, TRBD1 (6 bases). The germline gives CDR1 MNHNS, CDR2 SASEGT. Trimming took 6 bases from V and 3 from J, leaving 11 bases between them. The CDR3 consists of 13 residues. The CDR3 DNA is TGTGCCAGCAGGCAGGCAGGGGACACTGAAGCTTTCTTT. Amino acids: CASRQAGDTEAFF.

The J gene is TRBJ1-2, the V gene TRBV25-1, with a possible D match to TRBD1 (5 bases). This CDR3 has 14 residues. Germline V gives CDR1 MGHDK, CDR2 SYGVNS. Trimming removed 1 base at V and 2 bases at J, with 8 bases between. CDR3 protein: CASSEWGSNYGYTF. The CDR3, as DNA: TGTGCCAGCAGTGAATGGGGCAGCAACTATGGCTACACCTTC.

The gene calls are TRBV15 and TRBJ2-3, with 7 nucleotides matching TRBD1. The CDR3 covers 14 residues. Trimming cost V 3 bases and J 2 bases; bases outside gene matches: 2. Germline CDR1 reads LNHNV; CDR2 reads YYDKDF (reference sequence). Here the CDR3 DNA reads TGTGCCACCAGCAGGGACAGGTACACAGATACGCAGTATTTT. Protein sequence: CATSRDRYTDTQYF.

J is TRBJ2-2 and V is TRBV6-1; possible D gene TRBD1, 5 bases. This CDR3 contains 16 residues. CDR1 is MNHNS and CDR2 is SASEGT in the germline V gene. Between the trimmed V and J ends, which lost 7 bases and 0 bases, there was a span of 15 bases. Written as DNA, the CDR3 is TGTGCCAGCAAGCCCGGACAAGGCACGAACACCGGGGAGCTGTTTTTT. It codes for CASKPGQGTNTGELFF.

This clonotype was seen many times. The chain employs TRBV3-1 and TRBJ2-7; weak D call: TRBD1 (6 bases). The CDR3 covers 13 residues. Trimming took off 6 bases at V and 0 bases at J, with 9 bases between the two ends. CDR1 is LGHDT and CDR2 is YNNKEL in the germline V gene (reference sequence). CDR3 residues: CASRQGSSYEQYF. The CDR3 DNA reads TGTGCCAGCAGACAGGGTAGCTCCTACGAGCAGTACTTC.

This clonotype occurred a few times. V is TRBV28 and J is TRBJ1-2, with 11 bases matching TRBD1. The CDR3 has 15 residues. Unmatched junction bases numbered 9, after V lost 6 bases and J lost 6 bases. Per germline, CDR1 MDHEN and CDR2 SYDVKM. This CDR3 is CASRSRDRGGDGYTF. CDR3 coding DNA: TGTGCCAGCAGGTCCCGGGACAGGGGGGGTGATGGCTACACCTTC.

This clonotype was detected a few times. CDR3 nucleotides: TGTGCCACCCGATCTGGGGGGGCGACACCCCTCCACTTT. This codes for CATRSGGATPLHF. This chain links TRBV27 with TRBJ1-6, with TRBD1 as a possible D gene (6 bases). V was pared by 10 bases and J by 11 bases, with 18 bases between. Germline values: CDR1 MNHEY, CDR2 SMNVEV (reference sequence). The CDR3 is 13 amino acids.

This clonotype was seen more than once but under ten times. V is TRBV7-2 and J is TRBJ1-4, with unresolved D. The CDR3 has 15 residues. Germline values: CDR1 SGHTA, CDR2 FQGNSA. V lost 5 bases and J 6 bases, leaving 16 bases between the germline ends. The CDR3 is CASSPGWAADEKLFF. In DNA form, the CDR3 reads TGTGCCAGCAGCCCAGGTTGGGCTGCTGATGAAAAACTGTTTTTT.

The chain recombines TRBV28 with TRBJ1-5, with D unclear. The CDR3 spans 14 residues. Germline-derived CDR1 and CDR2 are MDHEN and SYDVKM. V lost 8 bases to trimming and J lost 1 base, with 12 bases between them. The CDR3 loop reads CASGLGKSNQPQHF. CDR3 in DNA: TGTGCCAGCGGTCTCGGGAAGAGCAATCAGCCCCAGCATTTT.

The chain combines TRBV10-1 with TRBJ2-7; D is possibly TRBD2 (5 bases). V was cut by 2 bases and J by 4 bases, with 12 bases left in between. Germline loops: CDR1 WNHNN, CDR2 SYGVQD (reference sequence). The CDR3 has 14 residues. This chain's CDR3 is CASSEAGTEYEQYF. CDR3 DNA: TGCGCCAGCAGTGAGGCGGGCACTGAATACGAGCAGTACTTC.

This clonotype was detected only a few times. The CDR3 loop is CAINRGQDGYTF. CDR3 sequence (DNA): TGTGCCATCAACCGGGGGCAGGATGGCTACACCTTC. V gene TRBV10-3 combines with J gene TRBJ1-2; the D gene is possibly TRBD1 (6 bases). V lost 7 bases to trimming and J lost 6 bases, with 12 bases between them. Germline V gives CDR1 ENHRY, CDR2 SYGVKD. The CDR3 is 12 residues long.

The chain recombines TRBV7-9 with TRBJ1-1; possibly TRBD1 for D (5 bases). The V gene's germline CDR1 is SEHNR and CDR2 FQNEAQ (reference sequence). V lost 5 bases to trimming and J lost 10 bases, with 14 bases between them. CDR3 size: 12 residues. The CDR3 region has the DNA TGTGCCAGCAGCACCAAGGTCGGGGGAGCTTTCTTT. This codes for CASSTKVGGAFF.

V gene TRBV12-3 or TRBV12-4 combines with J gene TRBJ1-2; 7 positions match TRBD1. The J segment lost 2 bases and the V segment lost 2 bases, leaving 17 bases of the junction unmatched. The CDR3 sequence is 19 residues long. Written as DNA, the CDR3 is TGTGCCAGCAGTTTAACCCTTTCAAAGGACAGGCTTTTGAACTATGGCTACACCTTC. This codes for CASSLTLSKDRLLNYGYTF.

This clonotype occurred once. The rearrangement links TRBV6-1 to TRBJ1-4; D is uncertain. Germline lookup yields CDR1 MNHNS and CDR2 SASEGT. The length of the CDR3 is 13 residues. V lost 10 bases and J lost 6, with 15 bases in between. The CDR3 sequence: CATMGAHYEKLFF. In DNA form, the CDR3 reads TGTGCCACCATGGGAGCGCATTATGAAAAACTGTTTTTT.

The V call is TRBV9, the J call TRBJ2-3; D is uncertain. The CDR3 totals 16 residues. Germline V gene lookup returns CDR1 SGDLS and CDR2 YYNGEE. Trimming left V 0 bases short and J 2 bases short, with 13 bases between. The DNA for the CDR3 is TGTGCCAGCAGCGTAGAGGCCTACACCTTCACAGATACGCAGTATTTT. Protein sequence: CASSVEAYTFTDTQYF.

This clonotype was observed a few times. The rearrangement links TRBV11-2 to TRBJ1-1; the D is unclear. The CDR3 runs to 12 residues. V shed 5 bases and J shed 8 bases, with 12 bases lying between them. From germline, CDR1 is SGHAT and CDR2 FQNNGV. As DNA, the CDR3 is TGTGCCAGCAGCCCCGGAGTCCGAGAAGCTTTCTTT. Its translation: CASSPGVREAFF. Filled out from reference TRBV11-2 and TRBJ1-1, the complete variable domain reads EAGVAQSPRYKIIEKRQSVAFWCNPISGHATLYWYQQILGQGPKLLIQFQNNGVVDDSQLPKDRFSAERLKGVDSTLKIQPAKLEDSAVYLCASSPGVREAFFGQGTRLTVV.

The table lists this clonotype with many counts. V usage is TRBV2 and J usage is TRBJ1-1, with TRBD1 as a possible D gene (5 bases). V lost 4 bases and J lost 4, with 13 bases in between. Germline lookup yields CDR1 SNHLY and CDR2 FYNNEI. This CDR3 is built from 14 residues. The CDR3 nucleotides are TGTGCCAGCAGTGTGAAATGGACAAGCACTGAAGCTTTCTTT. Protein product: CASSVKWTSTEAFF.

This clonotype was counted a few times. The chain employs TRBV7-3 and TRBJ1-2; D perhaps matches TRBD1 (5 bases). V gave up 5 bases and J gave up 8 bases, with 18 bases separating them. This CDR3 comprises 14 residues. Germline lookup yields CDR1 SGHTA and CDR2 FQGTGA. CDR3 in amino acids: CASSPGPHNGGYTF. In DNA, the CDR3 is TGTGCCAGCAGCCCGGGACCGCACAATGGGGGCTACACCTTC.

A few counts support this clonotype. The CDR3 DNA follows: TGTGCCAGCAGCGTACAGGGGACGGCCTACGAGCAGTACTTC. It is translated as CASSVQGTAYEQYF. This chain joins TRBV11-2 and TRBJ2-7; 7 positions agree with TRBD1. CDR1 is SGHAT, CDR2 FQNNGV, per germline. This CDR3 spans 14 amino acids. V was pared by 5 bases and J by 2 bases, with 6 bases of the junction left unmatched.

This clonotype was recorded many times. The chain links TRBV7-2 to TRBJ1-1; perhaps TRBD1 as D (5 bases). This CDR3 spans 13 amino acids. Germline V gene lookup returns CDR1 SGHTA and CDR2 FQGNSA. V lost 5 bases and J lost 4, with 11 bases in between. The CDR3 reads CASSQYRSTEAFF. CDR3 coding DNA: TGTGCCAGCAGCCAGTACAGGAGCACTGAAGCTTTCTTT.

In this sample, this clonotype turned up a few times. CDR3 amino acids: CASSEEGGGEKLFF. CDR3 DNA: TGTGCCAGCAGTGAAGAGGGGGGCGGTGAAAAACTGTTTTTT. The genes are TRBV25-1 and TRBJ1-4, with D possibly TRBD1 on 6 matching bases. CDR1 and CDR2 from the germline V gene are MGHDK and SYGVNS. The CDR3 is 14 residues long. V lost 2 bases and J 7 bases, leaving 11 bases between the germline ends.